The T cell receptor (beta chain) under discussion was sequenced for a study of T cell repertoires in cytomegalovirus infection. As for the study in general: Public TCR beta signatures indicated both CMV infection and matching HLA type.

Germline CDR1 is KGHDR and CDR2 is SFDVKD. The CDR3 spans 16 residues. With 4 bases removed from V and 0 bases from J, the gap between germline ends came to 14 bases. Regarding the study as a whole: Predominance within the ex vivo response was attributable to HLA-C-restricted CMV-specific TCR beta clonotypes. Carriers of CMV and the relevant HLA type were discriminated by public TCR beta frequency.

As for this clonotype: No antigen is known for it.

TCRdb redid the calling of the reads with MiXCR, one entry per CDR3 protein. The table shows hundreds of thousands of distinct CDR3 sequences, with 20% to 25% occurring only once. The chain employs TRBV24-1 and TRBJ2-5; possibly TRBD1 for D (5 bases). The sequence was collected from a human donor in good health (CMV status not recorded). Some clones in this sample may be carry-over from other donors' samples. The specimen was CD8+ T cells from PBMCs. The CDR3 DNA is TGTGCCACCAGTGACCCAGGGTCCGTGTACCAAGAGACCCAGTACTTC. Encoded protein: CATSDPGSVYQETQYF.